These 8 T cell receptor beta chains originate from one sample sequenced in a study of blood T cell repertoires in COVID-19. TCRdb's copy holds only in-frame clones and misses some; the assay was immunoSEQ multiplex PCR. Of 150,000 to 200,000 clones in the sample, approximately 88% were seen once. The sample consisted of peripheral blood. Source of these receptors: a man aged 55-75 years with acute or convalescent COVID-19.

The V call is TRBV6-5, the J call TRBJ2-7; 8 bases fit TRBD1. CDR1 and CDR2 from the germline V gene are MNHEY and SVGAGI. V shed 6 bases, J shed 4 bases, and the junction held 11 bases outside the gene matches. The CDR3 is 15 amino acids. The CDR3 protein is CASSPDRDITYEQYF. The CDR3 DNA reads TGTGCCAGCAGCCCGGACAGGGACATAACGTACGAGCAGTACTTC.

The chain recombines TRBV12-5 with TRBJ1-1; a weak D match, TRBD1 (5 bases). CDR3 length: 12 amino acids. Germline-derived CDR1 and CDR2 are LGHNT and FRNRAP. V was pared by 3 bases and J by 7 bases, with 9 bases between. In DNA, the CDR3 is TGTGCTAGTGGTTTACAGGCCCTTGAAGCTTTCTTT. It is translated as CASGLQALEAFF.

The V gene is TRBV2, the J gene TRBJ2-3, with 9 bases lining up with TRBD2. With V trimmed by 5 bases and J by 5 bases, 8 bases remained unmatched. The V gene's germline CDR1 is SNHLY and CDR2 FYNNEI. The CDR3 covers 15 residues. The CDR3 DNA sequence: TGTGCCAGCAGTCGTCGAGCGGGGGGACAAGATACGCAGTATTTT. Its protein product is CASSRRAGGQDTQYF.

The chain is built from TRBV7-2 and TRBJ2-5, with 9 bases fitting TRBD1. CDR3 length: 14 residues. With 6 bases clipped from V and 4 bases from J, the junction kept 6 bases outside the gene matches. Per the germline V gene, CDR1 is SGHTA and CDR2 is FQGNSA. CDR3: CASSLSTGGETQYF. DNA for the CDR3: TGTGCCAGCAGTCTCTCGACAGGGGGAGAGACCCAGTACTTC.

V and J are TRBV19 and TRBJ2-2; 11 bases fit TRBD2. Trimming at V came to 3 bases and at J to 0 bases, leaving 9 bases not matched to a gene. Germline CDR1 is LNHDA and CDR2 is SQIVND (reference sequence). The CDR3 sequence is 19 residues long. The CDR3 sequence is CASSIRLAGSQSNTGELFF. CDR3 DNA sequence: TGTGCCAGTAGTATTCGACTAGCGGGGTCACAATCGAACACCGGGGAGCTGTTTTTT.

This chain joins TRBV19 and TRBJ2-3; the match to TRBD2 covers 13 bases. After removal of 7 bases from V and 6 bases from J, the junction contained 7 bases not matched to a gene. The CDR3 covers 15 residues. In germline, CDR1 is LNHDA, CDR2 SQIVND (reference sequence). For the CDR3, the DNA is TGTGCCAGTACCGCGGGACTAGCGGGGTGGGATACGCAGTATTTT. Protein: CASTAGLAGWDTQYF.

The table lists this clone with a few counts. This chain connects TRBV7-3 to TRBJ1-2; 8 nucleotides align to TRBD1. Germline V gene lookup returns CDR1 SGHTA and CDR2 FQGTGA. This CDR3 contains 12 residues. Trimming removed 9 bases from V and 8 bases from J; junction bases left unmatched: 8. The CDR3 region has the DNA TGTGCCAGGATCGGACAGGGAGGCGGCTACACCTTC. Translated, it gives CARIGQGGGYTF.

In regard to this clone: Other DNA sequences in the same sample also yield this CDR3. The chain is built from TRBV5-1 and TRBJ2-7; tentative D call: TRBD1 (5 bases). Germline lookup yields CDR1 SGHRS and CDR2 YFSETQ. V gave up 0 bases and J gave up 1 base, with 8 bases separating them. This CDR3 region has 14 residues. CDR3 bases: TGCGCCAGCAGCTTGGGGCAGGGATCCTACGAGCAGTACTTC. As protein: CASSLGQGSYEQYF. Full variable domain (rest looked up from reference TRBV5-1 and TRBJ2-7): KAGVTQTPRYLIKTRGQQVTLSCSPISGHRSVSWYQQTPGQGLQFLFEYFSETQRNKGNFPGRFSGRQFSNSRSEMNVSTLELGDSALYLCASSLGQGSYEQYFGPGTRLTVT.